This TCR beta chain originates from a study of pediatric ulcerative colitis. Whole-study results and caveats: A couple of rectal clonotypes were found only in ulcerative colitis patients, all of them. In rectum, acute severe colitis had expanded clones and less diversity. Ulcerative colitis patients shared more blood-rectal clones than controls.

Rectal tissue came from one to two pinch biopsies taken at colonoscopy. Up to 500,000 reads were sequenced per sample. Profiled with immunoSEQ multiplex PCR; TCRdb holds only in-frame clones, not every one. This table holds some 25,000 clones, 70% to 75% found once. V shed 3 bases and J 4 bases; nucleotides not matched to a gene: 2. The germline CDR1 and CDR2 sequences are SGHTA and FQGNSA. The length of the CDR3 is 14 residues. Concerning this clone: Its antigen is still unknown.

The source of this sequence is a boy aged 5 to 17 with severe ulcerative colitis. The material sequenced was gut tissue. The chain uses TRBV7-2 and TRBJ2-5; 10 bases match TRBD2. This CDR3 reads CASSFSGRAETQYF. CDR3 nucleotides: TGTGCCAGCAGCTTCAGCGGGAGGGCAGAGACCCAGTACTTC.